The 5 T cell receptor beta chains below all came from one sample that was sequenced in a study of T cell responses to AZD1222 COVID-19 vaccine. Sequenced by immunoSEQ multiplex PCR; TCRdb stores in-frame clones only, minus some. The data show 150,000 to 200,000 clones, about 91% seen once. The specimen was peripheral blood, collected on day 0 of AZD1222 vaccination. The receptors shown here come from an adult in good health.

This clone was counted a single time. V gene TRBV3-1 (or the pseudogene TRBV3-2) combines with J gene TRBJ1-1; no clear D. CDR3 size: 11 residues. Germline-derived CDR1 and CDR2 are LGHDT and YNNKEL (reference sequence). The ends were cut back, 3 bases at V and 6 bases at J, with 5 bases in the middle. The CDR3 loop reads CASSQGSEAFF. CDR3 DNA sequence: TGTGCCAGCAGCCAGGGGTCTGAAGCTTTCTTT.

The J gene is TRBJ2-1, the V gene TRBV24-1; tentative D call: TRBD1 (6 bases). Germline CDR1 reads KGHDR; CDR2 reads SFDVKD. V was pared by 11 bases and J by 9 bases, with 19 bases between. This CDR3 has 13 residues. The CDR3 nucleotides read TGTGCCATCGCTTCAGGGGTAGACGGTGAGCAGTTCTTC. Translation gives CAIASGVDGEQFF.

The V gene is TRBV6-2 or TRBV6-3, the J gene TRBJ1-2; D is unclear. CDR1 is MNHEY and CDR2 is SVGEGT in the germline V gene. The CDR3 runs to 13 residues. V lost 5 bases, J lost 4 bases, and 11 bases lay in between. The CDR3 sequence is CASSPSVVYGYTF. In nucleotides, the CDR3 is TGTGCCAGCAGTCCGTCGGTAGTCTATGGCTACACCTTC.

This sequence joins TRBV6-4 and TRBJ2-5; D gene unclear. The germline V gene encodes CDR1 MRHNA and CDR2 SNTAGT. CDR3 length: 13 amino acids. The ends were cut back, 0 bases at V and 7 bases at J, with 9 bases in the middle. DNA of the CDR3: TGTGCCAGCAGTGACTCACCTGGCGTGACCCAGTACTTC. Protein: CASSDSPGVTQYF.

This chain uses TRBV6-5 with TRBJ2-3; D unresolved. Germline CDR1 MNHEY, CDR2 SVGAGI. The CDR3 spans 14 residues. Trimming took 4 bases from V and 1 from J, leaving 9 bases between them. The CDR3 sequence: CASSSSLGTDTQYF. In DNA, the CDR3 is TGTGCCAGCAGTTCTTCTCTAGGCACAGATACGCAGTATTTT.